This T cell receptor beta chain is from a study of CD8 T cells in Susac syndrome. It was with random hexamers that roughly 0.45 to 1 ug RNA was reverse transcribed. Coverage of TCR beta CDR3 amplification by immunoSEQ multiplex PCR extended to 54 Vbeta and 13 Jbeta. Via MiXCR, TCRdb re-called the immunoSEQ multiplex PCR reads, giving one row per CDR3 protein. The sample shows approximately 110,000 distinct CDR3 sequences, approximately 96% of them seen only once. The V gene end was trimmed by 6 bases and the J gene end by 8 bases; junction bases not matched to a gene: 11. Germline V gives CDR1 SNHLY, CDR2 FYNNEI. The CDR3 is 16 residues long. TEMRA cells were enriched by FACS, and CD4+ and CD8+ T cells were negatively isolated.

The origin of this receptor is a human donor in good health. The sequencing sample was made of CD4+ T cells from PBMCs. The rearrangement uses TRBV2 and TRBJ2-2, with 11 positions matching TRBD2. The CDR3 loop reads CASSRLAGPPTGELFF. CDR3 nucleotide sequence: TGTGCCAGCAGCCGACTAGCGGGGCCTCCAACTGGGGAGCTGTTTTTT. Complete variable domain (other parts from reference TRBV2 and TRBJ2-2): EPEVTQTPSHQVTQMGQEVILRCVPISNHLYFYWYRQILGQKVEFLVSFYNNEISEKSEIFDDQFSVERPDGSNFTLKIRSTKLEDSAMYFCASSRLAGPPTGELFFGEGSRLTVL.